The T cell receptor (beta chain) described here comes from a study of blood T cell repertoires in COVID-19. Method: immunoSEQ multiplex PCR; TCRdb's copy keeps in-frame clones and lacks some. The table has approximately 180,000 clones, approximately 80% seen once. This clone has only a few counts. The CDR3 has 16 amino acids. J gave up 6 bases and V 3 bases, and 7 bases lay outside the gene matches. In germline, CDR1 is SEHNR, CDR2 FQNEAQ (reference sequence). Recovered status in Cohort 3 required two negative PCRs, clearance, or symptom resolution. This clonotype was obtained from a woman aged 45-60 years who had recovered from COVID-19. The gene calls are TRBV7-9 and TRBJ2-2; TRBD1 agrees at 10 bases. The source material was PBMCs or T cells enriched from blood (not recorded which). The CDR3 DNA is TGTGCCAGCAGCTTCGGAGAGACAGGGGGCCCCGGGGAGCTGTTTTTT. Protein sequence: CASSFGETGGPGELFF.